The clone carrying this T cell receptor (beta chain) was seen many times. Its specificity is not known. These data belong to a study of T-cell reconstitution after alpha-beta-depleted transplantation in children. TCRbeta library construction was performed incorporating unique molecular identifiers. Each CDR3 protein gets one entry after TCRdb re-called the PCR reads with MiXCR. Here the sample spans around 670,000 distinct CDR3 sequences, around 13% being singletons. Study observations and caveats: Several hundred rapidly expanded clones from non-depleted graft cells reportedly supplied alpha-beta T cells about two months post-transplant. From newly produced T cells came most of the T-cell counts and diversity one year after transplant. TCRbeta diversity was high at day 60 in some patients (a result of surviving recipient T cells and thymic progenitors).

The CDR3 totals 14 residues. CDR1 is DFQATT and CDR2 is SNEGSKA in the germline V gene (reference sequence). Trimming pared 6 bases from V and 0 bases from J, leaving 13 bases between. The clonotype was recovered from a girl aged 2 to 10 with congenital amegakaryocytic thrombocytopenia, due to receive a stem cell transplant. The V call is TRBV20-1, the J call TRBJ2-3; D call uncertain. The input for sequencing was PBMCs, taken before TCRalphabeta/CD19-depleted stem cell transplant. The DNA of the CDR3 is TGCAGTGCGGACCACATAACCAGCACAGATACGCAGTATTTT. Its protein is CSADHITSTDTQYF.